Below, 29 T cell receptor beta chains from the same sample are listed, as sequenced in a study of T cells in localized non-small cell lung cancer. TCRdb keeps only in-frame clones here, not all; method: immunoSEQ multiplex PCR. Found here are about 33,000 clones, under 90% of them singletons; the top ten hold 4% to 5%. This specimen was peripheral blood, taken before any cancer treatment. These receptor sequences come from a man aged 35-69 years with stage I lung adenocarcinoma.

This rearrangement joins TRBV5-6 to TRBJ1-2; D uncertain. Germline V gene data show CDR1 as SGHDT and CDR2 as YYEEEE. With 4 bases removed from V and 8 bases from J, the gap between germline ends came to 12 bases. The length of the CDR3 is 12 residues. For the CDR3, the DNA is TGTGCCAGCAGCGCGGGGTCGGGCGGCTACACCTTC. This sequence encodes CASSAGSGGYTF. Drawing the rest from reference TRBV5-6 and TRBJ1-2, the complete variable domain is DAGVTQSPTHLIKTRGQQVTLRCSPKSGHDTVSWYQQALGQGPQFIFQYYEEEERQRGNFPDRFSGHQFPNYSSELNVNALLLGDSALYLCASSAGSGGYTFGSGTRLTVV.

V is TRBV4-1 and J is TRBJ1-1; D possibly corresponds to TRBD1 (6 bases). The germline CDR1 and CDR2 sequences are MGHRA and YSYEKL. This CDR3 spans 13 amino acids. V was cut by 4 bases and J by 6 bases, with 12 bases left in between. The CDR3 here is CASSRLGAAEAFF. CDR3 nucleotides: TGCGCCAGCAGCCGGCTGGGGGCTGCTGAAGCTTTCTTT.

This clone was counted only a few times. The chain couples TRBV29-1 to TRBJ1-1; D is unresolved. Trimming stripped 2 bases from V and 11 bases from J, with 9 bases between. This CDR3 region has 10 residues. Germline V gene sequence: CDR1 SQVTM, CDR2 ANQGSEA. This chain's CDR3 is CSVELQVAFF. The CDR3 region has the DNA TGCAGCGTTGAACTCCAGGTGGCTTTCTTT.

The chain recombines TRBV9 with TRBJ2-1; D unresolved. Trimming left V 4 bases short and J 8 bases short, with 13 bases between. This CDR3 contains 13 residues. Germline V CDR1 and CDR2: SGDLS, YYNGEE. The CDR3 sequence: CASSPGIGHEQFF. Written as DNA, the CDR3 is TGTGCCAGCAGCCCCGGTATAGGCCATGAGCAGTTCTTC.

V usage is TRBV2 and J usage is TRBJ1-1; unclear D gene. There are 15 residues in the CDR3. Germline V CDR1 and CDR2: SNHLY, FYNNEI. V dropped 6 bases and J dropped 2 bases, with 16 bases sitting between them. The DNA for the CDR3 is TGTGCCAGCAGAGGCCGGATGGGAAGTAACACTGAAGCTTTCTTT. Translating it yields CASRGRMGSNTEAFF.

The chain joins TRBV4-1 to TRBJ1-1, with unresolved D. The CDR3 runs 15 residues. The germline gives CDR1 MGHRA, CDR2 YSYEKL. Trimming removed 0 bases from V and 9 bases from J, with 17 bases in between. The chain's CDR3 is CASSQDELGRSKAFF. The CDR3 DNA reads TGCGCCAGCAGCCAAGATGAGTTAGGGAGGTCGAAAGCTTTCTTT.

This sequence joins TRBV12-5 and TRBJ1-5; tentatively, D is TRBD1 (5 bases). This CDR3 has 15 amino acids. Germline CDR1 and CDR2: LGHNT and FRNRAP. Trimming removed 7 bases at V and 7 bases at J, with 20 bases between. CDR3 sequence (DNA): TGTGCTAGTGACCAATGGGGACGGCAAACCCAGCCCCAGCATTTT. Translation: CASDQWGRQTQPQHF. The full variable domain, completed using reference TRBV12-5 and TRBJ1-5, is DARVTQTPRHKVTEMGQEVTMRCQPILGHNTVFWYRQTMMQGLELLAYFRNRAPLDDSGMPKDRFSAEMPDATLATLKIQPSEPRDSAVYFCASDQWGRQTQPQHFGDGTRLSIL.

This clone has a single count. This rearrangement joins TRBV6-5 to TRBJ1-1; D is possibly TRBD1 (5 bases). CDR3 length equals 14 residues. The ends were cut back, 6 bases at V and 6 bases at J, with 17 bases in the middle. CDR1 and CDR2 from the germline V gene are MNHEY and SVGAGI. The CDR3 region has the DNA TGTGCCAGCAGCCTAGACCCAGGGAGGGCTGAAGCTTTCTTT. Protein sequence: CASSLDPGRAEAFF.

This chain links TRBV30 with TRBJ2-2, with D perhaps TRBD2 (6 bases). Per germline, CDR1 GTSNPN and CDR2 SVGIG (reference sequence). V lost 0 bases to trimming and J lost 5 bases, with 10 bases between them. The CDR3 is 14 amino acids. The CDR3 sequence: CAWSVYGGTGELFF. The DNA for the CDR3 is TGTGCCTGGAGTGTCTATGGGGGGACCGGGGAGCTGTTTTTT.

This clone was counted once. The chain carries TRBV5-1 and TRBJ2-7, with 9 bases lining up with TRBD1. The CDR3 has 15 residues. CDR1 SGHRS and CDR2 YFSETQ come from the germline V gene. V lost 1 base, J lost 6 bases, and 8 bases stayed unmatched. The CDR3 loop reads CASSLRTGVVREQYF. CDR3 DNA: TGCGCCAGCAGCTTGAGGACAGGGGTGGTGCGCGAGCAGTACTTC.

The V and J genes are TRBV7-9 and TRBJ1-2, with 7 nucleotides matching TRBD1. CDR3 length equals 17 residues. V was clipped by 0 bases and J by 9 bases; unmatched bases: 16. Per germline, CDR1 SEHNR and CDR2 FQNEAQ (reference sequence). This chain's CDR3 is CASSLAPQQGSLLCYTF. The CDR3 bases are TGTGCCAGCAGCTTAGCCCCCCAACAGGGGTCGCTTTTGTGCTACACCTTC.

The chain recombines TRBV5-1 with TRBJ2-1; D not resolved. From germline, CDR1 is SGHRS and CDR2 YFSETQ. Trimming removed 2 bases at V and 9 bases at J, with 12 bases between. The CDR3 length is 13 residues. This CDR3 reads CASSLGQFVEQFF. The CDR3 nucleotides are TGCGCCAGCAGCTTAGGTCAGTTCGTTGAGCAGTTCTTC.

The chain couples TRBV10-1 to TRBJ1-1, with D uncertain. CDR1 and CDR2 from the germline V gene are WNHNN and SYGVQD (reference sequence). Trimming took 5 bases from V and 2 from J, leaving 15 bases between them. The CDR3 is made up of 15 amino acids. The CDR3 loop reads CASSLSREVNTEAFF. CDR3 sequence (DNA): TGCGCCAGCAGTCTATCCCGGGAGGTTAACACTGAAGCTTTCTTT.

V and J are TRBV5-1 and TRBJ1-1; D ambiguous. CDR3 length: 13 residues. Per germline, CDR1 SGHRS and CDR2 YFSETQ. V was trimmed by 2 bases and J by 1 base, leaving 6 bases between them. Here the CDR3 reads CASSFDGNTEAFF. The CDR3 DNA reads as TGCGCCAGCAGCTTCGACGGGAACACTGAAGCTTTCTTT.

The chain links TRBV5-6 to TRBJ2-5; weak D call: TRBD2 (6 bases). The germline gives CDR1 SGHDT, CDR2 YYEEEE. The CDR3 contains 14 residues. V was trimmed by 4 bases and J by 2 bases, leaving 12 bases between them. CDR3 sequence (DNA): TGTGCCAGCAGCGCGGGACTCGTACAAGAGACCCAGTACTTC. Its translation: CASSAGLVQETQYF.

The chain couples TRBV2 to TRBJ2-5; 7 bases map to TRBD2. Germline values: CDR1 SNHLY, CDR2 FYNNEI. V gave up 8 bases and J gave up 5 bases; unmatched junction bases: 14. The CDR3 runs to 15 residues. The CDR3 DNA sequence: TGTGCCAGCTTCACCCCGGTGCAGGGAGGGGAGACCCAGTACTTC. It codes for CASFTPVQGGETQYF.

The rearrangement links TRBV7-9 to TRBJ1-1; 7 positions agree with TRBD1. V gave up 6 bases and J gave up 9 bases; unmatched junction bases: 13. Germline values: CDR1 SEHNR, CDR2 FQNEAQ (reference sequence). The CDR3 is made up of 14 amino acids. The chain's CDR3 is CASRLSGQLVQAFF. For the CDR3, the DNA is TGTGCCAGCAGGCTCTCGGGACAGTTGGTCCAAGCTTTCTTT.

This clone was counted between two and nine times. The chain carries TRBV12-5 and TRBJ1-1; 8 bases line up with TRBD1. CDR1 is LGHNT, CDR2 FRNRAP, per germline. The CDR3 consists of 15 residues. Germline trimming cut 6 bases from V and 3 bases from J; bases unmatched to any gene: 9. Here the CDR3 DNA reads TGTGCTAGTGGCCTGATCAGGGGACAGGACACTGAAGCTTTCTTT. Translated: CASGLIRGQDTEAFF.

The chain employs TRBV5-1 and TRBJ1-4; 9 bases map to TRBD1. Looked up from germline, CDR1 is SGHRS and CDR2 is YFSETQ. With V trimmed by 6 bases and J by 7 bases, 16 bases remained unmatched. There are 17 residues in the CDR3. The CDR3 reads CASKAGTGNDRGEKLFF. For the CDR3, the DNA is TGCGCCAGCAAGGCCGGGACAGGGAATGACAGGGGTGAAAAACTGTTTTTT. The whole variable domain, filled in from reference TRBV5-1 and TRBJ1-4, reads KAGVTQTPRYLIKTRGQQVTLSCSPISGHRSVSWYQQTPGQGLQFLFEYFSETQRNKGNFPGRFSGRQFSNSRSEMNVSTLELGDSALYLCASKAGTGNDRGEKLFFGSGTQLSVL.

The chain carries TRBV18 and TRBJ1-2, with D uncertain. The CDR3 covers 15 residues. Between the trimmed V and J ends, which lost 2 bases and 4 bases, there was a span of 14 bases. The germline V gene encodes CDR1 KGHSH and CDR2 LQKENI. The DNA for the CDR3 is TGTGCCAGCTCACCATATAACCAGATGGGCTATGGCTACACCTTC. As protein: CASSPYNQMGYGYTF.

This chain joins TRBV25-1 and TRBJ1-4; D not resolved. Germline V lookup: CDR1 MGHDK, CDR2 SYGVNS. Trimming took 8 bases from V and 7 from J, leaving 20 bases between them. This CDR3 spans 15 amino acids. CDR3 nucleotides: TGTGCCAGCTCACTTTCTCAGCCGGGTCGTGAAAAACTGTTTTTT. Encoded protein: CASSLSQPGREKLFF.

This chain links TRBV4-1 with TRBJ1-1; TRBD1 matches at 7 bases. This CDR3 has 15 amino acids. CDR1 is MGHRA and CDR2 is YSYEKL in the germline V gene. Germline trimming cut 4 bases from V and 0 bases from J; bases unmatched to any gene: 5. CDR3 residues: CASSLEGAMNTEAFF. The CDR3 DNA reads TGCGCCAGCAGCCTAGAGGGGGCGATGAACACTGAAGCTTTCTTT.

Concerning this clone itself: The same CDR3 also results from other DNA sequences found in this sample. This chain uses TRBV5-1 with TRBJ2-7; TRBD1 matches 7 bases. The CDR3 is made up of 15 amino acids. V gave up 1 base and J gave up 0 bases; unmatched junction bases: 4. The germline gives CDR1 SGHRS, CDR2 YFSETQ. CDR3 DNA sequence: TGCGCCAGCAGCTTGCCGGGACAGCCCTCCTACGAGCAGTACTTC. Its protein is CASSLPGQPSYEQYF.

Details on this clone: At the DNA level, this CDR3 is encoded by other sequences in the same sample as well. The chain carries TRBV5-1 and TRBJ1-1; possible D gene TRBD1, 5 bases. Trimming cost V 0 bases and J 0 bases, with 9 bases left between them. The CDR3 is 15 amino acids. Per the germline V gene, CDR1 is SGHRS and CDR2 is YFSETQ. CDR3 region: CASSLGAGMNTEAFF. The CDR3 DNA reads TGCGCCAGCAGCTTGGGGGCAGGGATGAACACTGAAGCTTTCTTT.

A few counts support this clone. This sequence joins TRBV7-6 and TRBJ1-1; 11 nucleotides line up with TRBD1. With V trimmed by 5 bases and J by 8 bases, 10 bases remained unmatched. Looked up from germline, CDR1 is SGHVS and CDR2 is FNYEAQ. The CDR3 is 15 residues long. CDR3 protein: CASSPDRGQPVEAFF. The CDR3 bases are TGTGCCAGCAGCCCGGACAGGGGGCAACCGGTGGAAGCTTTCTTT.

J is TRBJ2-1 and V is TRBV21-1; TRBD2, as called in the table, went unchecked against the DNA. TRBV21-1 is listed as a pseudogene. CDR3 size: 14 residues. CDR3 nucleotides: TGTGCCAGCGGCGGGGGGCCAGAGGGCAATGAGCAGTTCTTC. It codes for CASGGGPEGNEQFF.

The CDR3, as DNA: TGTGCCAGCAGCTTAGTTACAGGGGGAGTCAGCACAGATACGCAGTATTTT. Protein product: CASSLVTGGVSTDTQYF. V is TRBV5-8 and J is TRBJ2-3, with 8 bases that match TRBD1. J was trimmed by 0 bases and V by 2 bases; bases with no gene match: 8. Germline CDR1 SGHTS, CDR2 YDEGEE. This CDR3 spans 17 amino acids.

The chain links TRBV6-6 to TRBJ1-5; D might be TRBD1 (5 bases). CDR3 size: 14 residues. The germline V gene encodes CDR1 MNHNY and CDR2 SVGAGI (reference sequence). V lost 4 bases and J 7 bases, leaving 14 bases between the germline ends. CDR3 protein: CASSFLPPGQPQHF. The CDR3 region has the DNA TGTGCCAGCAGTTTCTTACCCCCAGGGCAGCCCCAGCATTTT.

The chain recombines TRBV19 with TRBJ1-1; the match to TRBD1 covers 7 bases. The germline V gene encodes CDR1 LNHDA and CDR2 SQIVND (reference sequence). After removal of 2 bases from V and 3 bases from J, the junction contained 6 bases not matched to a gene. The CDR3 length is 15 residues. The CDR3 loop reads CASSISRGRDTEAFF. The CDR3 DNA is TGTGCCAGTAGTATATCGAGGGGGCGAGACACTGAAGCTTTCTTT.